A selection of T cell receptor beta chains follows, all from one sample in a study of radiotherapy plus CTLA-4 blockade in lung cancer. Some clones are missing from TCRdb's copy, which holds only in-frame ones; the method was immunoSEQ multiplex PCR. The sample contains some 110,000 clones, around 89% of which appear only once. Sequencing used peripheral blood, obtained from a patient treated with radiotherapy plus ipilimumab. These receptors all stem from a human donor with non-small cell lung cancer that progressed on radiotherapy plus ipilimumab. CDR3s leave out the opening cysteine and the closing phenylalanine or tryptophan.

j_gene | v_gene | CDR3aa
TRBJ2-1 | TRBV18 | ASSPWAASNEQF
TRBJ1-1 | TRBV19 | AISTRGNTEAF
TRBJ1-2 | TRBV7-9 | ASSLDRDYGYT
TRBJ2-7 | TRBV5-8 | ASSLEALRRH
TRBJ2-5 | TRBV11-2 | ASSLAGVAKKKETQY
TRBJ1-4 | TRBV27 | ASSSLTKPWGEKLF
TRBJ1-4 | TRBV7-9 | ASSPGATNEKLF
TRBJ1-1 | TRBV12-5 | ASGLETGGTEAF
TRBJ1-3 | TRBV18 | ASSPRDAGAGNTIY
TRBJ2-1 | TRBV5-1 | ASSLAVMDNEQF
TRBJ2-3 | TRBV5-4 | ASSGALRPDTQY
TRBJ2-5 | TRBV15 | ATSRDLASGSGETQY
TRBJ2-1 | TRBV6-5 | ASSYPGLAANEQF
TRBJ2-1 | TRBV5-1 | ASSKELAGYNEQF
TRBJ1-2 | TRBV29-1 | SVPGTGGNYGYT
TRBJ2-5 | TRBV6-5 | ASRTGQETQY
TRBJ1-3 | TRBV7-9 | ASSLGGLGNTIY
TRBJ1-5 | TRBV27 | ASSLSPARGSNQPQH
TRBJ1-1 | TRBV6-5 | ASSPPDNAPEAF
TRBJ2-7 | TRBV20-1 | SARQGREQY
TRBJ2-5 | TRBV9 | ASSSTQGLAIETQY
TRBJ2-1 | TRBV10-3 | AIGTSSGSGEQF
TRBJ2-5 | TRBV13 | ASSLPGEETQY
TRBJ1-1 | TRBV11-2 | ASSLDATGLNTEAF
TRBJ1-2 | TRBV4-1 | ASSQEPSYGYT
TRBJ2-7 | TRBV6-1 | ASRRAGQVVEQY
TRBJ1-5 | TRBV6-5 | ASSGTGNQPQH
TRBJ1-1 | TRBV11-2 | ASSFQENTEAF
TRBJ2-7 | TRBV7-9 | ASSPLAGGNEQY
TRBJ2-6 | TRBV5-1 | ASSYGQGSSGANVLT
TRBJ1-1 | TRBV18 | ASSGRGGNTEAF
TRBJ2-3 | TRBV5-4 | ASSLVGQGVDTQY
TRBJ2-7 | TRBV29-1 | SVGSDRREQY
TRBJ2-3 | TRBV7-9 | ASSSVWGTDTQY
TRBJ2-3 | TRBV6-4 | ATKDRAGDTQY
TRBJ2-1 | TRBV18 | ASSPPFRDPYNEQF
TRBJ2-1 | TRBV29-1 | SVRDRGSYNEQF
TRBJ2-5 | TRBV7-3 | ASSFGGRETQY
TRBJ1-2 | TRBV6-1 | ASSQDNTNYGYT
TRBJ2-6 | TRBV5-4 | ASSLQGEANVLT
TRBJ1-1 | TRBV20-1 | SARDLEAF
TRBJ2-1 | TRBV2 | ASSQYSGKGSYNEQF
TRBJ2-1 | TRBV19 | ASQNWRNNEQF
TRBJ2-2 | TRBV5-1 | ASSFYRQSTGELF
TRBJ2-3 | TRBV5-1 | ASSLGLAASTDTQY
TRBJ2-7 | TRBV30 | AWSREGRYEQY
TRBJ2-1 | TRBV9 | ASSVETSNNEQF
TRBJ2-3 | TRBV18 | ASSRTSGRDTQY
TRBJ2-7 | TRBV7-2 | ASSLVAGSSYEQY